The rows below give T cell receptor beta chains drawn from one sample of a study of blood T cell repertoires in COVID-19. The assay was immunoSEQ multiplex PCR, and TCRdb's table has in-frame clones only and misses some. The sample records 540,000 or so clones, approximately 91% being singletons. Sequencing was performed on peripheral blood. These receptors were collected from a woman aged 45-59 years with COVID-19, enrolled during active disease. The CDR3 runs from the conserved cysteine through the conserved F or W. A D gene is named only where the DNA matches it firmly. Rows may omit the clone size; those that give it use once, few, many or a size class.

TRBJ2-3,TRBD2,many,TRBV5-1,CASSYRTSGSDTQYF,TGCGCCAGCAGCTACAGGACTAGCGGGTCAGATACGCAGTATTTT
TRBJ2-1,NA,once,TRBV20-1,CSAFNYNEQFF,TGCAGTGCTTTTAACTACAATGAGCAGTTCTTC
TRBJ1-1,TRBD1,once,TRBV6-6,CASSSDRETEAFF,TGTGCCAGCAGTTCGGACAGGGAGACTGAAGCTTTCTTT
TRBJ2-7,TRBD2,NA,TRBV5-4,CASSQTSGGLYEQYF,TGTGCCAGCTCGCAAACTAGCGGGGGTCTCTACGAGCAGTACTTC
TRBJ1-4,TRBD1,NA,TRBV5-1,CASSSPGQPNEKLFF,TGCGCCAGCAGCTCACCGGGACAGCCTAATGAAAAACTGTTTTTT
TRBJ2-3,NA,NA,TRBV7-6,CASSLEYRDTQYF,TGTGCCAGCAGCTTAGAATATAGAGATACGCAGTATTTT
TRBJ2-2,NA,few,TRBV9,CASSSRSYTGELFF,TGTGCCAGCAGCTCGCGGTCTTACACCGGGGAGCTGTTTTTT
TRBJ1-5,NA,NA,TRBV30,CAWSLNPGDQPQHF,TGTGCCTGGAGTTTAAATCCGGGGGACCAGCCCCAGCATTTT
TRBJ1-5,NA,few,TRBV7-8,CASSLDQFQPQHF,TGTGCCAGCAGCTTAGACCAGTTTCAGCCCCAGCATTTT
TRBJ1-2,NA,NA,TRBV28,CASSLNRGGYTF,TGTGCCAGCAGTTTAAATCGGGGTGGCTACACCTTC
TRBJ1-5,NA,NA,TRBV11-2,CASSLVRNQPQHF,TGTGCCAGCAGCTTAGTCAGGAATCAGCCCCAGCATTTT
TRBJ1-2,TRBD1,NA,TRBV3-1/TRBV3-2,CASSQDDRGDYGYTF,TGTGCCAGCAGCCAAGATGACAGGGGAGACTATGGCTACACCTTC
TRBJ1-3,NA,NA,TRBV14,CASSPLGGGSGNTIYF,TGTGCCAGCAGCCCATTGGGAGGGGGCTCTGGAAACACCATATATTTT
TRBJ2-2,TRBD2,NA,TRBV7-9,CARQLAGTGELFF,TGTGCCAGACAGTTAGCGGGTACCGGGGAGCTGTTTTTT
TRBJ1-4,NA,NA,TRBV4-2,CASSQVGQGSEKLFF,TGTGCCAGCAGCCAAGTAGGTCAGGGCTCGGAAAAACTGTTTTTT
TRBJ1-1,NA,NA,TRBV29-1,CSVEAGDTEAFF,TGCAGCGTTGAAGCAGGGGACACTGAAGCTTTCTTT
TRBJ1-6,NA,NA,TRBV7-9,CASTPGLSNSPLHF,TGTGCCAGCACCCCAGGGCTCTCCAATTCACCCCTCCACTTT
TRBJ1-2,NA,NA,TRBV19,CASSIQGDGYTF,TGTGCCAGTAGTATACAGGGCGATGGCTACACCTTC
TRBJ2-7,NA,NA,TRBV5-6,CASSLGRDEQYF,TGTGCCAGCAGCTTGGGCAGGGACGAGCAGTACTTC
TRBJ1-3,NA,NA,TRBV6-5,CARAREGGLNTIYF,TGTGCCAGGGCCCGGGAGGGGGGCTTGAACACCATATATTTT
TRBJ1-2,NA,NA,TRBV9,CASSLDGQAPYYGYTF,TGTGCCAGCAGCCTTGATGGGCAGGCGCCTTACTATGGCTACACCTTC
TRBJ1-6,TRBD1,NA,TRBV7-8,CASRWTGVNSPLHF,TGTGCCAGCAGGTGGACAGGGGTGAATTCACCCCTCCACTTT
TRBJ2-3,NA,NA,TRBV5-6,CASSLEIGGSTDTQYF,TGTGCCAGCAGCTTGGAGATCGGGGGAAGCACAGATACGCAGTATTTT
TRBJ1-1,TRBD1,NA,TRBV18,CASSPNRGAGGYTFF,TGTGCCAGCTCACCAAATAGAGGAGCAGGGGGCTACACTTTCTTT
TRBJ1-6,NA,NA,TRBV18,CASSVSSYNSPLHF,TGTGCCAGCTCAGTCTCGAGCTATAATTCACCCCTCCACTTT
TRBJ2-1,NA,NA,TRBV14,CASSQDRTVYNEQFF,TGTGCCAGCAGCCAAGATAGAACGGTCTACAATGAGCAGTTCTTC
TRBJ1-2,NA,NA,TRBV20-1,CSALGHLELTF,TGCAGTGCACTTGGACACCTTGAATTGACCTTC
TRBJ1-2,NA,NA,TRBV18,CASSIGDGGAYGYTF,TGTGCCAGCTCTATCGGAGACGGTGGTGCTTATGGCTACACCTTC
TRBJ2-1,TRBD2,NA,TRBV5-1,CASSVAGGRNEQFF,TGCGCCAGCAGCGTAGCGGGGGGGCGAAATGAGCAGTTCTTC
TRBJ1-6,NA,NA,TRBV6-5,CASSPRDTARPLHF,TGTGCCAGCAGCCCCCGGGACACCGCGCGGCCCCTCCACTTT
TRBJ2-3,NA,NA,TRBV5-6,CASSLRGYTDTQYF,TGTGCCAGCAGCTTGCGGGGGTACACAGATACGCAGTATTTT
TRBJ1-4,NA,NA,TRBV4-1,CASSRRSTNEKLFF,TGCGCCAGCAGCCGCAGAAGTACCAATGAAAAACTGTTTTTT
TRBJ2-1,TRBD2,NA,TRBV14,CASSRGTSGGNEQFF,TGTGCCAGCAGCCGTGGGACTAGCGGGGGTAATGAGCAGTTCTTC
TRBJ2-7,TRBD1,NA,TRBV29-1,CSAIRGTGGYEQYF,TGCAGCGCCATCAGGGGGACGGGTGGATACGAGCAGTACTTC
TRBJ2-7,TRBD2,few,TRBV7-3,CASSLTGLAGNEQYF,TGTGCCAGCAGCTTAACGGGATTAGCGGGGAACGAGCAGTACTTC
TRBJ1-1,NA,NA,TRBV18,CASSPRQTNTEAFF,TGTGCCAGCTCACCAAGACAGACCAACACTGAAGCTTTCTTT
TRBJ1-3,TRBD1,once,TRBV28,CASSSGQGPGNTIYF,TGTGCCAGCAGTTCCGGACAGGGCCCCGGAAACACCATATATTTT
TRBJ1-1,TRBD1,NA,TRBV9,CASSVGGQGATGTEAFF,TGTGCCAGCAGCGTAGGGGGACAGGGGGCTACGGGGACTGAAGCTTTCTTT
TRBJ1-1,TRBD1,NA,TRBV28,CASSYSTGQGVYSEGTEAFF,TGTGCCAGCAGTTACTCAACGGGACAGGGGGTCTATAGTGAAGGCACTGAAGCTTTCTTT
TRBJ1-6,NA,NA,TRBV6-5,CASSSFGGNSPLHF,TGTGCCAGCAGTTCCTTCGGGGGTAATTCACCCCTCCACTTT
TRBJ1-2,NA,few,TRBV7-2,CASSLAGYGYTF,TGTGCCAGCAGCTTAGCCGGCTATGGCTACACCTTC
TRBJ2-5,NA,NA,TRBV7-7,CASSLVGETQYF,TGTGCCAGCAGCCTCGTCGGAGAGACCCAGTACTTC
TRBJ2-7,TRBD2,NA,TRBV18,CASSPFASGAYEQYF,TGTGCCAGCTCACCATTCGCTAGCGGGGCCTACGAGCAGTACTTC
TRBJ2-3,NA,NA,TRBV7-6,CASSFSDTQYF,TGTGCCAGCAGCTTCTCAGATACGCAGTATTTT
TRBJ1-2,NA,NA,TRBV5-6,CASSLSIDYTF,TGTGCCAGCAGCTTGTCTATAGACTACACCTTC
TRBJ1-2,TRBD1,NA,TRBV6-5,CASRGEETGVYGYTF,TGTGCCAGCAGGGGAGAGGAGACAGGGGTCTATGGCTACACCTTC
TRBJ1-6,NA,NA,TRBV18,CASSPGGSYNSPLHF,TGTGCCAGCTCACCCGGTGGCTCCTATAATTCACCCCTCCACTTT
TRBJ1-3,NA,few,TRBV30,CAWAGLGNTIYF,TGTGCCTGGGCAGGGTTAGGGAACACCATATATTTT
TRBJ2-6,NA,NA,TRBV27,CASSPHARSGANVLTF,TGTGCCAGCAGTCCCCACGCCAGATCTGGGGCCAACGTCCTGACTTTC
TRBJ2-4,TRBD2,few,TRBV12-5,CASGPGGGRNIQYF,TGTGCTAGTGGTCCGGGAGGGGGGAGGAACATTCAGTACTTC
TRBJ1-1,NA,NA,TRBV20-1,CSASYVTEAFF,TGCAGTGCTAGCTATGTCACTGAAGCTTTCTTT
TRBJ2-1,NA,NA,TRBV4-2,CASSHLPGEKLNNEQFF,TGTGCCAGCAGCCACCTTCCGGGAGAGAAGCTCAACAATGAGCAGTTCTTC
TRBJ2-2,NA,NA,TRBV30,CAWAGLGGELFF,TGTGCATGGGCAGGCCTTGGCGGGGAGCTGTTTTTT
TRBJ2-7,TRBD1,NA,TRBV12-3/TRBV12-4,CASSFDREDEQYF,TGTGCCAGCAGTTTCGACAGGGAAGACGAGCAGTACTTC